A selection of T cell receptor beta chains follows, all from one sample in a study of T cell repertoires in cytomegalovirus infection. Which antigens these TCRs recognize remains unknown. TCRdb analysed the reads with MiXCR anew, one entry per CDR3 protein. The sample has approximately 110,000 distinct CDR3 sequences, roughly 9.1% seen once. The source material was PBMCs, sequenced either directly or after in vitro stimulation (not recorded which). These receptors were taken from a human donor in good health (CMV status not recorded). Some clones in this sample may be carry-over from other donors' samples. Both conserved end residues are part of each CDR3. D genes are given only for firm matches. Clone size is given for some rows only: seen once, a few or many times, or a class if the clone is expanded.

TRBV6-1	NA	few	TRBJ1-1	CASTPRGFTEAFF	TGTGCCAGCACCCCGAGGGGTTTTACTGAAGCTTTCTTT
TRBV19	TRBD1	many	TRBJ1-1	CASNQDRGLGSTEAFF	TGTGCCAGTAACCAGGACAGGGGGCTGGGGAGTACTGAAGCTTTCTTT
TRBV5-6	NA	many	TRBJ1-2	CASSFSGRKFYGYTF	TGTGCCAGCAGCTTTTCCGGACGGAAGTTCTATGGCTACACCTTC
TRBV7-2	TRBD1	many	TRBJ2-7	CASSPGTGYIYEQYF	TGTGCCAGCAGCCCCGGGACAGGCTATATCTACGAGCAGTACTTC
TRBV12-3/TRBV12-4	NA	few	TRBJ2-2	CASSLLTSSTGELFF	TGTGCCAGCAGTTTACTTACTAGCAGCACCGGGGAGCTGTTTTTT
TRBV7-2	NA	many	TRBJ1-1	CASRSEGVGGSEAFF	TGTGCCAGCAGATCCGAGGGGGTGGGGGGTTCTGAAGCTTTCTTT
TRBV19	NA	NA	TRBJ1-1	CASSITGRNTEAFF	TGTGCCAGTAGTATCACCGGGAGGAACACTGAAGCTTTCTTT
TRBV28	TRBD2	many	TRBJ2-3	CASSFGGRVGGTDTQYF	TGTGCCAGCAGTTTCGGCGGGAGGGTCGGCGGCACAGATACGCAGTATTTT
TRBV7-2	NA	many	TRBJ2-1	CASRFGPAYNEQFF	TGTGCCAGCAGGTTTGGGCCCGCCTACAATGAGCAGTTCTTC
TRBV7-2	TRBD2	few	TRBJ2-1	CASSGRLAGINEQFF	TGTGCCAGCAGCGGTAGGCTAGCGGGAATCAATGAGCAGTTCTTC
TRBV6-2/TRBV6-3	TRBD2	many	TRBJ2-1	CASSLAGGPRRHNEQFF	TGTGCCAGCAGCTTAGCGGGAGGGCCCCGTAGGCACAATGAGCAGTTCTTC
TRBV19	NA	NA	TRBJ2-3	CASSIRGSTDTQYF	TGTGCCAGTAGTATACGAGGATCGACAGATACGCAGTATTTT
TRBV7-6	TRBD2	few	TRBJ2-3	CASAEGTSGGDTQYF	TGTGCCAGTGCCGAAGGGACTAGCGGCGGAGATACGCAGTATTTT
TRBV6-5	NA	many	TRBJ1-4	CASSYSGTNEKLFF	TGTGCCAGCAGTTACTCGGGGACAAACGAAAAACTGTTTTTT
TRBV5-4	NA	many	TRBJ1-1	CASSLASGRLGNTEAFF	TGTGCCAGCAGTTTGGCCTCGGGGAGGTTAGGGAACACTGAAGCTTTCTTT
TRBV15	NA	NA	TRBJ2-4	CATSSPDSPGAKNIQYF	TGTGCCACCAGCAGCCCTGACAGTCCTGGGGCCAAAAACATTCAGTACTTC
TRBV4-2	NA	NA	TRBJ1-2	CASSQGTDNYGYTF	TGTGCCAGCAGCCAAGGGACGGATAACTATGGCTACACCTTC
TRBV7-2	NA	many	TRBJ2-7	CASSLAMGSGYEQYF	TGTGCCAGCAGCTTGGCGATGGGGTCGGGGTACGAGCAGTACTTC
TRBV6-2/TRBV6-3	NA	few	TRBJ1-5	CASSRLHPSSPPQHF	TGTGCCAGCAGTCGACTACACCCCAGTAGTCCGCCCCAGCATTTT
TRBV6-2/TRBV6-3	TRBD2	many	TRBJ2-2	CASSSGGRDTGELFF	TGTGCCAGCAGTTCGGGGGGGAGAGACACCGGGGAGCTGTTTTTT
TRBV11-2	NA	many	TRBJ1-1	CASSLAEYTEAFF	TGTGCCAGCAGCTTAGCGGAATACACTGAAGCTTTCTTT
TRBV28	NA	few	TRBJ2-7	CASSPRERAGSF	TGTGCCAGCAGCCCCAGGGAAAGGGCAGGTTCTTTC
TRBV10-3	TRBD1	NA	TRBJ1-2	CAISTGAYYGYTF	TGTGCCATCAGTACAGGGGCTTACTATGGCTACACCTTC
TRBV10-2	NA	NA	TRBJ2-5	CASSESMETQYF	TGCGCCAGCAGTGAGTCGATGGAGACCCAGTACTTC
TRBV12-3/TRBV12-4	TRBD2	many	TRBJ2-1	CASSSTGTSGSGEQFF	TGTGCCAGCAGTTCAACCGGGACTAGCGGGAGCGGTGAGCAGTTCTTC
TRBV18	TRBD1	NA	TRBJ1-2	CASSPGQDFGYTF	TGTGCCAGCTCACCGGGACAGGATTTTGGCTACACCTTC
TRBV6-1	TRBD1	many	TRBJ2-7	CASLPQGGQGVYEQYF	TGTGCCAGCTTACCTCAAGGGGGACAGGGGGTCTACGAGCAGTACTTC
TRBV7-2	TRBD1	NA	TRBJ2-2	CASIQPGQSAGELFF	TGTGCCAGCATCCAACCGGGACAGAGCGCCGGGGAGCTGTTTTTT
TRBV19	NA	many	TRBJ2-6	CASSVVSSGANVLTF	TGTGCCAGTAGTGTCGTAAGCTCTGGGGCCAACGTCCTGACTTTC
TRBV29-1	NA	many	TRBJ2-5	CSRPVTGVCLICAETQYF	TGCAGCCGGCCTGTTACGGGAGTTTGTCTAATTTGTGCCGAGACCCAGTACTTC